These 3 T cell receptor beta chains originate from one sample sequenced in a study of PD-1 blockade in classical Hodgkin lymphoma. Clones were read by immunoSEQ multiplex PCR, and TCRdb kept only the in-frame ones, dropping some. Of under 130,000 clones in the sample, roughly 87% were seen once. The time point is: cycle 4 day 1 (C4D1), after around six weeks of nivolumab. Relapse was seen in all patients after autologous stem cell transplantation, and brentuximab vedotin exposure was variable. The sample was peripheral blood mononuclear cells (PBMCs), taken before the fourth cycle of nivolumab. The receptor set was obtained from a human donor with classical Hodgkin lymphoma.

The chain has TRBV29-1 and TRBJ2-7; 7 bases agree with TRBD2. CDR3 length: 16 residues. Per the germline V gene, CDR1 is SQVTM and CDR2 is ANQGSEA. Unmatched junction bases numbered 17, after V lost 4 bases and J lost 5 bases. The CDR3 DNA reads TGCAGCGTTGTTAACGGCCAAAGGCTTGGGAGGGACGAGCAGTACTTC. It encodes CSVVNGQRLGRDEQYF.

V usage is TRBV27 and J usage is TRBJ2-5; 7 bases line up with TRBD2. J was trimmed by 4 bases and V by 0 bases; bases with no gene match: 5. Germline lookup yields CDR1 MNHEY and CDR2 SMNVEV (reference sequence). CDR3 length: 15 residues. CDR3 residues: CASSLSAGVGETQYF. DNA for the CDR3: TGTGCCAGCAGTTTATCCGCGGGAGTGGGAGAGACCCAGTACTTC.

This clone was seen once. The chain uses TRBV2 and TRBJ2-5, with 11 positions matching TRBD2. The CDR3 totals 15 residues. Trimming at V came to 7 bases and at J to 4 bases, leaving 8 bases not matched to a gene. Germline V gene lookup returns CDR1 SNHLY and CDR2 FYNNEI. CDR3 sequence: CASTILAGAGETQYF. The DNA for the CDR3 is TGTGCCAGCACTATACTAGCGGGAGCTGGAGAGACCCAGTACTTC.